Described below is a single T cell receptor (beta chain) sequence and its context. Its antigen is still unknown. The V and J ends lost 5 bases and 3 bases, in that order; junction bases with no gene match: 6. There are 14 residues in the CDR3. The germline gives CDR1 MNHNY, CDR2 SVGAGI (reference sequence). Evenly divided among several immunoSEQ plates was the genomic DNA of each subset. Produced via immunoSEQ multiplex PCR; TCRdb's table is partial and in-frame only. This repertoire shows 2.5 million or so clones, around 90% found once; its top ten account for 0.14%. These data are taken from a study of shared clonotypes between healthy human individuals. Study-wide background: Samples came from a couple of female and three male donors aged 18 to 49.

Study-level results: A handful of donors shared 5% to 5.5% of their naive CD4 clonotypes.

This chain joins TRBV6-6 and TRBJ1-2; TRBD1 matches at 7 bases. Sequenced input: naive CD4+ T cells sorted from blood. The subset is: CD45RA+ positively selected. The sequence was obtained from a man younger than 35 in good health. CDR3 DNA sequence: TGTGCCAGCAGTAATCCAGGGGGGGACTATGGCTACACCTTC. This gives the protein CASSNPGGDYGYTF.